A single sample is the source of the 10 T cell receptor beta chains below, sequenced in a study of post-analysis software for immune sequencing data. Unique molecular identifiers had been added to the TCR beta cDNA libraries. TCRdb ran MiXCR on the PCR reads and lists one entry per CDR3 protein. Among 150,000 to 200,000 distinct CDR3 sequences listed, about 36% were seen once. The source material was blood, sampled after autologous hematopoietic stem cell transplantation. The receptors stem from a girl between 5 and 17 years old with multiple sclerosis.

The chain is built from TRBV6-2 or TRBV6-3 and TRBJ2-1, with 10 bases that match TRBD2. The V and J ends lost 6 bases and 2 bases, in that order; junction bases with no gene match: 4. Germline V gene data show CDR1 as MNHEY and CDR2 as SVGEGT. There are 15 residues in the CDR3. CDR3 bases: TGTGCCAGCAGGGGTAGCGGGGGGACCTACAATGAGCAGTTCTTC. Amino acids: CASRGSGGTYNEQFF.

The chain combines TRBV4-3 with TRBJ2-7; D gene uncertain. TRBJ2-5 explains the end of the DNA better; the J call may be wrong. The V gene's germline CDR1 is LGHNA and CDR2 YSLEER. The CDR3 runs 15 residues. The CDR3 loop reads CASSQDWFSPETQYF. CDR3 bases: TGCGCCAGCAGCCAAGATTGGTTTTCCCCAGAGACCCAGTACTTC.

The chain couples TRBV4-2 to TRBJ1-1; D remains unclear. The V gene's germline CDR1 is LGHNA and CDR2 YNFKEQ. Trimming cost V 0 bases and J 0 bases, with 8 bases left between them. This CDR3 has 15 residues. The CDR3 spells CASSQDWQLNTEAFF. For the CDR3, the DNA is TGTGCCAGCAGCCAAGATTGGCAGCTGAACACTGAAGCTTTCTTT.

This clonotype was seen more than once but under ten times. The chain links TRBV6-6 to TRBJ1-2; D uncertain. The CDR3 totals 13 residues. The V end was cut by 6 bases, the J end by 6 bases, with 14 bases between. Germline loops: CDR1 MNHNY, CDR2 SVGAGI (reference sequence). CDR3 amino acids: CASSLTRGNGYTF. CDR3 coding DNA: TGTGCCAGCAGCCTTACCCGGGGAAATGGCTACACCTTC.

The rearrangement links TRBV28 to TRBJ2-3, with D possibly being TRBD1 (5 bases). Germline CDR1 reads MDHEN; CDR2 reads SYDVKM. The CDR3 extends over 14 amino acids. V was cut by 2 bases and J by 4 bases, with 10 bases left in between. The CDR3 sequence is CASSLLQGADTQYF. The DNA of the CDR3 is TGTGCCAGCAGTTTACTCCAGGGCGCAGATACGCAGTATTTT.

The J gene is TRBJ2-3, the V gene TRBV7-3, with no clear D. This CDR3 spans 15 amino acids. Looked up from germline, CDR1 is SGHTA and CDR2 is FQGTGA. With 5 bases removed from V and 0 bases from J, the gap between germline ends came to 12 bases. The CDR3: CASSRLGSSTDTQYF. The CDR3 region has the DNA TGTGCCAGCAGCCGCCTGGGGTCTAGCACAGATACGCAGTATTTT.

CDR3 loop: CASSLGRTSEQFF. The CDR3 bases are TGTGCCAGCAGCTTAGGCCGAACCAGTGAGCAGTTCTTC. The chain employs TRBV7-3 and TRBJ2-1; D gene unclear. The CDR3 runs 13 residues. Germline lookup yields CDR1 SGHTA and CDR2 FQGTGA. The ends were cut back, 2 bases at V and 9 bases at J, with 11 bases in the middle.

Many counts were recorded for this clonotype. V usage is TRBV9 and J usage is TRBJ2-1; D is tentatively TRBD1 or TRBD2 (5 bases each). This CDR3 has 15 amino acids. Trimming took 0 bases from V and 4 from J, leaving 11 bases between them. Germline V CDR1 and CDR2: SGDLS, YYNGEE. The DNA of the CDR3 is TGTGCCAGCAGCGTAGACCCCGGGGCTTACAATGAGCAGTTCTTC. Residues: CASSVDPGAYNEQFF.

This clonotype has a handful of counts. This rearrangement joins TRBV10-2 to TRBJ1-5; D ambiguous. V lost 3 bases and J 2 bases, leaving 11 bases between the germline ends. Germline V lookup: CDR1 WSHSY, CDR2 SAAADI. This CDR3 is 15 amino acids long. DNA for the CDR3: TGCGCCAGCAGTGACCTCGGCCAGGGCAATCAGCCCCAGCATTTT. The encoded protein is CASSDLGQGNQPQHF.

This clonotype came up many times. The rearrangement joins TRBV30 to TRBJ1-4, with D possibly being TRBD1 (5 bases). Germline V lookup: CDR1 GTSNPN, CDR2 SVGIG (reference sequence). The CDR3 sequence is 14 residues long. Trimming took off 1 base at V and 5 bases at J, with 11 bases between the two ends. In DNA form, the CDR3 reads TGTGCCTGGAGTGACGGGACGTTGAATGAAAAACTGTTTTTT. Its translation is CAWSDGTLNEKLFF.